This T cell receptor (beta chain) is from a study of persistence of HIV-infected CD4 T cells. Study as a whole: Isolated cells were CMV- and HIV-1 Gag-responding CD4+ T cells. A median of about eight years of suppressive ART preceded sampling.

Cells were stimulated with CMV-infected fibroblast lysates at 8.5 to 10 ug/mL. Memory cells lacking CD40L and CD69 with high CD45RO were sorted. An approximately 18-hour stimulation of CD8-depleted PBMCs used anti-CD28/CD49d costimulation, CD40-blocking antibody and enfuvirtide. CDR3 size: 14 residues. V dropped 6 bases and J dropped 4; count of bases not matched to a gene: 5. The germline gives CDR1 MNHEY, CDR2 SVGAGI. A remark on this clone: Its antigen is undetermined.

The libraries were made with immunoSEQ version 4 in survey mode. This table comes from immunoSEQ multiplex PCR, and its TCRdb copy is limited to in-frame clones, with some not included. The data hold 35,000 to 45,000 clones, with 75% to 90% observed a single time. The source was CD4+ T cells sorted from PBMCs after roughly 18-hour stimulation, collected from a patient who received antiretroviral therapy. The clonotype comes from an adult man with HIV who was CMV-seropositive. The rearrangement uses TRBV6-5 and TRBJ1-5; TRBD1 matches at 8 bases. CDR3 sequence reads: CASRSTGVNQPQHF. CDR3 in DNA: TGTGCCAGCAGATCGACAGGGGTTAATCAGCCCCAGCATTTT.